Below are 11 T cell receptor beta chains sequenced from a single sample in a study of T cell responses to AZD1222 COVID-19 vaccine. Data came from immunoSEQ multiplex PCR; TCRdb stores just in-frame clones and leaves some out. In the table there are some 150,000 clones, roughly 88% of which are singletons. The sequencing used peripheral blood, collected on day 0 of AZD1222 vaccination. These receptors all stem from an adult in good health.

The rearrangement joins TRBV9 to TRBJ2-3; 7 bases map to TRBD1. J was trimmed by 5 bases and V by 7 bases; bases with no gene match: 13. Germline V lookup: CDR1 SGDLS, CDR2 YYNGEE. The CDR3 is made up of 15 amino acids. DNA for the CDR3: TGTGCCAGCGGGGGACAGAAAAGAGTTGAAGATACGCAGTATTTT. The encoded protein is CASGGQKRVEDTQYF.

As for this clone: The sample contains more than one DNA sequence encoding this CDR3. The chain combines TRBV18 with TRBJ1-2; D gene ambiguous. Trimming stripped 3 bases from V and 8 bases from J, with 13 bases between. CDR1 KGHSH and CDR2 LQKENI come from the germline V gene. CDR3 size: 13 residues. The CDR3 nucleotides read TGTGCCAGCTCACCGGAAGGGCTTAGAGGCTACACCTTC. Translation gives CASSPEGLRGYTF.

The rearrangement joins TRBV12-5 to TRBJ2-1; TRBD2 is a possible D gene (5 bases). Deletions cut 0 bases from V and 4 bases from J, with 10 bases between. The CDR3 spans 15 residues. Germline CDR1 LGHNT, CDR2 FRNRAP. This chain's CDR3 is CASGLVLGKYNEQFF. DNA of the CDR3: TGTGCTAGTGGTTTGGTACTAGGCAAATACAATGAGCAGTTCTTC.

The CDR3 sequence: CSALTSAWNEQFF. The CDR3 coding sequence is TGCAGCGCACTGACTAGCGCCTGGAATGAGCAGTTCTTC. This chain connects TRBV29-1 to TRBJ2-1, with TRBD2 matching over 8 bases. Looked up from germline, CDR1 is SQVTM and CDR2 is ANQGSEA. CDR3 length: 13 residues. V lost 7 bases and J lost 7; bases outside the gene matches: 9.

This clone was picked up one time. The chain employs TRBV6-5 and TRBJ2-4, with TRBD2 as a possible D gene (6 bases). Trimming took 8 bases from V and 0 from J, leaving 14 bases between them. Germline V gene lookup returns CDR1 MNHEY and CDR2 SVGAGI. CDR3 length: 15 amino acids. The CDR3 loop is CASSPRGIAKNIQYF. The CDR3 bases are TGTGCCAGCTCCCCCCGGGGGATAGCCAAAAACATTCAGTACTTC.

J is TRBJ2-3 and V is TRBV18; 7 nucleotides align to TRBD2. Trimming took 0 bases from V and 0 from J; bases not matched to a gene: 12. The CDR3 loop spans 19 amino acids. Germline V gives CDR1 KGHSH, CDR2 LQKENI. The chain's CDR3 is CASSPPRGGREPSTDTQYF. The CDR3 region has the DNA TGTGCCAGCTCACCACCGCGCGGCGGGAGAGAGCCTAGCACAGATACGCAGTATTTT.

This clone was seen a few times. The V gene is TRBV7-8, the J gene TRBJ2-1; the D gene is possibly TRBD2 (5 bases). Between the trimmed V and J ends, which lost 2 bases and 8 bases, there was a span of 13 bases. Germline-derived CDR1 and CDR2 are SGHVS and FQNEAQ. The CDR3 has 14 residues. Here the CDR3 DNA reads TGTGCCAGCAGCTTATTCGTGGGAGTGGATGAGCAGTTCTTC. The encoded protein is CASSLFVGVDEQFF.

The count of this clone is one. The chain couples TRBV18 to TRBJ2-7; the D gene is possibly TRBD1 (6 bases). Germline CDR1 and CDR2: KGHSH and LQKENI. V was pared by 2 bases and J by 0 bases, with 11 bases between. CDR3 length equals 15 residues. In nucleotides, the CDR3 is TGTGCCAGCTCACCAGGACAGCTTAGCTCCTACGAGCAGTACTTC. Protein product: CASSPGQLSSYEQYF.

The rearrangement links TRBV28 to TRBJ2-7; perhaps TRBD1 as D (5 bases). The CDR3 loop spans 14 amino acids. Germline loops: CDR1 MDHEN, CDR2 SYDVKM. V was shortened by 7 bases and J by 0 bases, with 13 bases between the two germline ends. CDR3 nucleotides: TGTGCCAGCAATCAACAGGTTAGCTCCTACGAGCAGTACTTC. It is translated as CASNQQVSSYEQYF.

The CDR3 region has the DNA TGTGCCAGCAGCTTAGGGCCAACTAATGAAAAACTGTTTTTT. Encoded protein: CASSLGPTNEKLFF. The chain links TRBV9 to TRBJ1-4; no firm D call. The CDR3 sequence is 14 residues long. Deletions cut 4 bases from V and 0 bases from J, with 7 bases between. The germline gives CDR1 SGDLS, CDR2 YYNGEE.

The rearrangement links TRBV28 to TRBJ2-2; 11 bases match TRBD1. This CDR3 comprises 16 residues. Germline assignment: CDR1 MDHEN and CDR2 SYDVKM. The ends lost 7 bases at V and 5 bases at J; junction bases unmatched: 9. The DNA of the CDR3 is TGTGCCAGCACCCACTGGACAGGGGGCCGGACCGGGGAGCTGTTTTTT. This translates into CASTHWTGGRTGELFF.